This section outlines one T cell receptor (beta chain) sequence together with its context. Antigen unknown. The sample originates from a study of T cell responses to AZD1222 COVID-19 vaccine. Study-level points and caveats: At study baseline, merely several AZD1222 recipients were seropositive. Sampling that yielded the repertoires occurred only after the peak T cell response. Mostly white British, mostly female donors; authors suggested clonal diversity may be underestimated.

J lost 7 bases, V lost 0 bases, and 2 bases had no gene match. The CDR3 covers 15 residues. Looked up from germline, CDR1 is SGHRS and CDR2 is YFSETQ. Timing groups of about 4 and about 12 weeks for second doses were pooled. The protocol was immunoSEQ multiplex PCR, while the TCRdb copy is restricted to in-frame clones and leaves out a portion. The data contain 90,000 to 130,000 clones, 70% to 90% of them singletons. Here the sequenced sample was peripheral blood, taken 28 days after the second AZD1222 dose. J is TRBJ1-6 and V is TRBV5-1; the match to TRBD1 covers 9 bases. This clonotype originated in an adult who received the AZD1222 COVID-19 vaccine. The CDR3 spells CASSLETGGNSPLHF. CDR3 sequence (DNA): TGCGCCAGCAGCTTGGAGACAGGGGGGAATTCACCCCTCCACTTT. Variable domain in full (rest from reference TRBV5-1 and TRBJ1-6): KAGVTQTPRYLIKTRGQQVTLSCSPISGHRSVSWYQQTPGQGLQFLFEYFSETQRNKGNFPGRFSGRQFSNSRSEMNVSTLELGDSALYLCASSLETGGNSPLHFGNGTRLTVT.